This T cell receptor (beta chain) emerged from a study of blood T cell repertoires in COVID-19. For the study at large: The analysed material was cDNA or gDNA that came from T cells, B-cell-depleted T cells, or PBMCs.

The protocol was immunoSEQ multiplex PCR, while the TCRdb copy is restricted to in-frame clones and leaves out a portion. The table has some 190,000 clones, 84% seen once. From germline, CDR1 is SGHDT and CDR2 YYEEEE. There are 19 residues in the CDR3. Losses at the gene ends were 2 bases for V and 0 bases for J; bases not matched to a gene: 12. This TCR was recovered from a human donor in a cohort sampled during active COVID-19. The rearrangement joins TRBV5-6 to TRBJ1-1; TRBD1 agrees at 11 bases. Sequenced: peripheral blood. In DNA, the CDR3 is TGTGCCAGCAGCTTCTGGACAGGGGGCCTCGGGGGACTGAACACTGAAGCTTTCTTT. Its protein is CASSFWTGGLGGLNTEAFF.